This T cell receptor beta chain was recorded in a study of T cells in localized non-small cell lung cancer. Study-wide results and caveats: Adjacent uninvolved lung tissue had the highest T cell clonality, exceeding tumor. As only one tumor region underwent sequencing, heterogeneity remains possible. Greater blood T cell density accompanied longer overall survival. Turning up in adjacent lung were a median about 61 of the top 100 tumor clones.

Using immunoSEQ multiplex PCR, the repertoire was profiled, and TCRdb retains in-frame clones only, with some absent. The sample has 45,000 or so clones; 81% are singletons. In regard to this clone: Its target is unknown.

Sequenced here: peripheral blood mononuclear cells, sampled before any cancer treatment. This TCR was sampled from a man aged 35 to 69 with stage III lung adenocarcinoma.

CDR3 nucleotide sequence: TGTGCCAGTAGTCCTACAGGGGCAAGCTCCTACGAGCAGTACTTC. The encoded protein is CASSPTGASSYEQYF. The genes are TRBV19 and TRBJ2-7, with TRBD1 identical over 7 bases. The CDR3 is 15 residues long. After removal of 5 bases from V and 0 bases from J, the junction contained 7 bases not matched to a gene. The germline gives CDR1 LNHDA, CDR2 SQIVND (reference sequence).